This is a list of T cell receptor beta chains from one sample in a study of OX40 agonist ivuxolimab in advanced cancers. Repertoires were generated with immunoSEQ multiplex PCR, while TCRdb's copy carries only in-frame clones and drops some. The table has over 70,000 clones, 70% to 90% seen once. This specimen was CD4+ or CD8+ T cells sorted from blood, taken in a trial of the OX40 agonist ivuxolimab. These receptors originate from an adult with an advanced solid tumor such as melanoma, head and neck, liver or kidney cancer. CDR3s include the opening cysteine and the closing phenylalanine or tryptophan. A D gene is named only where the DNA matches it firmly. Expanded clones get a size class; other rows say once, few or many, or leave the size out.

TRBV4-2	-	TRBD2	15	TRBJ2-7	TGTGCCAGCAGCCAGAGTAGCGGGGCCGCTTACGAGCAGTACTTC	CASSQSSGAAYEQYF
TRBV4-1	-	TRBD2	19	TRBJ2-7	TGCGCCAGCAGCCTATATGCCCCCCCACCGGGACTAGTATCTAGCGAGCAGTACTTC	CASSLYAPPPGLVSSEQYF
TRBV7-2	once	-	14	TRBJ1-6	TGTGCCAGCAGCTTAAGCTCCTATAATTCACCCCTCCACTTT	CASSLSSYNSPLHF
TRBV14	-	-	22	TRBJ2-7	TGTGCCAGCAGCCCCGGATATGGAAAGGGGCAAGGCGTGGGTCAAAGCGTGTACGAGCAGTACTTC	CASSPGYGKGQGVGQSVYEQYF
TRBV11-3	few	-	14	TRBJ2-2	TGTGCCAGCAGCTCCACTTACAACACCGGGGAGCTGTTTTTT	CASSSTYNTGELFF
TRBV5-8	-	TRBD1	16	TRBJ2-4	TGTGCCAGCAGCTTGTCGGGACAGGGGACCAAAAACATTCAGTACTTC	CASSLSGQGTKNIQYF
TRBV9	-	TRBD1	18	TRBJ1-2	TGTGCCAGCAGCGTAGTGGGGGACAGGGGGGTCCGCCACTATGGCTACACCTTC	CASSVVGDRGVRHYGYTF
TRBV6-5	once	-	14	TRBJ2-7	TGTGCCAGCAGTTCCTGGGACAACTCCTACGAGCAGTACTTC	CASSSWDNSYEQYF
TRBV21-1	few	-	18	TRBJ2-1	TGTGCCAGCAGCAAAGATTGGAGGGACCCGAGCTCCTACAATGAGCAGTTCTTC	CASSKDWRDPSSYNEQFF
TRBV5-1	-	TRBD2	15	TRBJ2-3	TGCGCCAGCAGCTTGACCAGCGGGGGGGCAGATACGCAGTATTTT	CASSLTSGGADTQYF
TRBV29-1	-	TRBD2	20	TRBJ2-1	TGCAGCGTTGAACTCCCTCCGGGACTAGCGGGGGGACTCTCCTACAATGAGCAGTTCTTC	CSVELPPGLAGGLSYNEQFF
TRBV6-5	-	-	15	TRBJ2-1	TGTGCCAGCAGTTACTTAGTTGCCGATGGCAATGAGCAGTTCTTC	CASSYLVADGNEQFF
TRBV18	-	-	17	TRBJ1-6	TGTGCCAGCTCACCACCGGGCCCCCCGAGGAGTAATTCACCCCTCCACTTT	CASSPPGPPRSNSPLHF
TRBV7-9	few	TRBD1	18	TRBJ2-5	TGTGCCAGCAGCTCGCTTCCCCGGGGACAGGGGGCTGGAGAGACCCAGTACTTC	CASSSLPRGQGAGETQYF
TRBV19	-	-	16	TRBJ2-3	TGTGCCAGTAGTATTATTGGGAGGGACAGACCAGATACGCAGTATTTT	CASSIIGRDRPDTQYF
TRBV19	-	-	12	TRBJ1-1	TGTGCCAGTAGTCCCGAGGACAGTGAAGCTTTCTTT	CASSPEDSEAFF
TRBV7-9	-	-	14	TRBJ2-2	TGTGCCAGCAGCTTAGGGGACCGGACCGGGGAGCTGTTTTTT	CASSLGDRTGELFF
TRBV21-1	-	-	17	TRBJ2-4	TGTGCCAGCAGCAAAGTCCACGCTGGCTTAGCCAAAAACATTCAGTACTTC	CASSKVHAGLAKNIQYF
TRBV18	-	-	14	TRBJ1-2	TGTGCCAGCTCACCCGGCCAGACCGCGTATGGCTACACCTTC	CASSPGQTAYGYTF
TRBV4-1	few	-	16	TRBJ1-1	TGCGCCAGCAGCCACATTTTAAGGGGAATGAACACTGAAGCTTTCTTT	CASSHILRGMNTEAFF
TRBV5-6	-	-	15	TRBJ1-2	TGTGCCAGCAGCTTGGCACGAGACGCTAACTATGGCTACACCTTC	CASSLARDANYGYTF
TRBV2	-	TRBD1	14	TRBJ1-2	TGTGCCAGCGATGAGACAGGGGGGCAGGGTGGCTACACCTTC	CASDETGGQGGYTF
TRBV9	-	-	15	TRBJ2-2	TGTGCCAGCAGCGTAGTGACAGCGAACACCGGGGAGCTGTTTTTT	CASSVVTANTGELFF
TRBV7-8	-	-	15	TRBJ2-3	TGTGCCAGCAGCGTTACAGGCTCACTCACAGATACGCAGTATTTT	CASSVTGSLTDTQYF
TRBV18	once	TRBD1	15	TRBJ1-2	TGTGCCAGCTCCCATGGACAGGGAACCCCCTATGGCTACACCTTC	CASSHGQGTPYGYTF
TRBV6-5	-	TRBD2	16	TRBJ2-1	TGTGCCAGCAGTTACTCTGGGACTAGCGGGTCCAGGGAGCAGTTCTTC	CASSYSGTSGSREQFF
TRBV19	-	TRBD2	15	TRBJ2-1	TGTGCCAGTAGTATCGGCGGGGGGCCCTACAATGAGCAGTTCTTC	CASSIGGGPYNEQFF
TRBV19	-	TRBD1	15	TRBJ2-2	TGTGCCAGTAGGGAACAGGACAGGGCCTCAGGGGAGCTGTTTTTT	CASREQDRASGELFF
TRBV7-9	-	-	14	TRBJ2-2	TGTGCCAGCAGCTGGACTATCAACACCGGGGAGCTGTTTTTT	CASSWTINTGELFF
TRBV15	-	-	17	TRBJ1-1	TGTGCCACCAGCAGAGCCCGGGGGCGAGGCCCGGACACTGAAGCTTTCTTT	CATSRARGRGPDTEAFF
TRBV19	-	-	12	TRBJ1-2	TGTGCCAGTAGTATAGGGGACATTGGCTACACCTTC	CASSIGDIGYTF
TRBV7-5	-	-	14	TRBJ2-1	TGTGTCAGAAGCAACGACAGGGGGGTAATCGAGCAGTTCTTC	CVRSNDRGVIEQFF
TRBV12-2	-	-	16	TRBJ1-5	TGTGCAAGTCGCTTAGAAAGGAAGCGTCCCAATCAGCCCCAGCATTTT	CASRLERKRPNQPQHF
TRBV11-2	-	-	15	TRBJ1-5	TGTGCCAGCAGCTTAGATCGAGGGGGGAATCAGCCCCAGCATTTT	CASSLDRGGNQPQHF
TRBV19	-	-	13	TRBJ1-1	TGTGCCAGTAGTATAGATCGGCAGACCGAAGCTTTCTTT	CASSIDRQTEAFF
TRBV11-2	-	-	13	TRBJ1-2	TGTGCCAGCAGGCTGGGGGCCAACTATGGCTACACCTTC	CASRLGANYGYTF